This T cell receptor (beta chain) was captured in a study of identical twins. Healthy Caucasian individuals made up all the donors. This CDR3 has 11 amino acids. Unmatched junction bases numbered 3, after V lost 4 bases and J lost 11 bases. This clonotype was seen a few times. The antigen is unknown. MiXCR, applied by TCRdb to the 5' RACE reads, yields one record per CDR3 protein. Of over 600,000 distinct CDR3 sequences listed, 21% were seen once; the top ten hold roughly 4%. General study points: While abundant cord blood beta clonotypes carried fewer insertions, memory repertoires showed no such pattern.

Another study also made use of these data, one on T cells expressing NK-cell markers. That work adds: The study sequenced eight donors, seven HCMV-seropositive and one seronegative. The study left the HCMV specificity of expanded NKG2C+ T cell clones unresolved.

The rearrangement links TRBV12-3 or TRBV12-4 to TRBJ1-1; 8 nucleotides agree with TRBD1. The sequence was obtained from a woman under 30 in good health. Sample: PBMCs. CDR3 in amino acids: CASSWTGRAFF. Written as DNA, the CDR3 is TGTGCCAGCAGTTGGACAGGGAGGGCTTTCTTT.